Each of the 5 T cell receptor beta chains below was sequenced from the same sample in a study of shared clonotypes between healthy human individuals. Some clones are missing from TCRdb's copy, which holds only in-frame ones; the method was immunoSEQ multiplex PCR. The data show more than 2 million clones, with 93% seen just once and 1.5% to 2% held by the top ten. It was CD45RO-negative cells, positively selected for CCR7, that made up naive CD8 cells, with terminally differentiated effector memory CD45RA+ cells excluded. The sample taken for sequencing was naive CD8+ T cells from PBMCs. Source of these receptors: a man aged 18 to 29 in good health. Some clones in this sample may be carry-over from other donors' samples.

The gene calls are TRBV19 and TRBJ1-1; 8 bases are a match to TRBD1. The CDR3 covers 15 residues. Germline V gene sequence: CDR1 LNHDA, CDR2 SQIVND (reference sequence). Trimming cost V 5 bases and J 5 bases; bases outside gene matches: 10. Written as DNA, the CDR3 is TGTGCCAGTAGTCCAACCGACAGGGGAGGGACTGAAGCTTTCTTT. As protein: CASSPTDRGGTEAFF.

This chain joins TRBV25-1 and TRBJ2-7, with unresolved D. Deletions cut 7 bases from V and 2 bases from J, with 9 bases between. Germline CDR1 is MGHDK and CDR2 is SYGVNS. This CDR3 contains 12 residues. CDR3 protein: CASNLGPYEQYF. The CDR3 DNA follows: TGTGCCAGCAACCTCGGACCCTACGAGCAGTACTTC.

CDR3 DNA: TGTGCCAGCAGTGAAACCCTGGGGCGGAACACTGAAGCTTTCTTT. Protein: CASSETLGRNTEAFF. The chain links TRBV2 to TRBJ1-1; TRBD1 might be the D (5 bases). There are 15 residues in the CDR3. CDR1 SNHLY and CDR2 FYNNEI come from the germline V gene. V gave up 2 bases and J gave up 1 base, with 11 bases separating them.

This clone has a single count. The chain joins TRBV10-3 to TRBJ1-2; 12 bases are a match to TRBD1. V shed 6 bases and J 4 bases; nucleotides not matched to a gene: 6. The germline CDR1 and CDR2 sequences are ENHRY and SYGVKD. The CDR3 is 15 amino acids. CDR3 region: CAIRPPGQGAYGYTF. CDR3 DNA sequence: TGTGCCATCAGACCTCCGGGACAGGGGGCCTATGGCTACACCTTC.

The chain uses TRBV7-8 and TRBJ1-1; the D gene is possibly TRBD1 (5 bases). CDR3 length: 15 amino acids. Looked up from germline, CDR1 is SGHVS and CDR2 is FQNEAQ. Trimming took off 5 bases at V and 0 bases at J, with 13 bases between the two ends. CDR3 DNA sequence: TGTGCCAGCAGCCTCTCGGGACCCATGAACACTGAAGCTTTCTTT. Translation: CASSLSGPMNTEAFF.